This T cell receptor beta chain was recovered during a study of T-cell memory formation after mild COVID-19. Study-level background: The study found TCR clusters largely donor specific.

The CDR3 extends over 14 amino acids. V was pared by 8 bases and J by 0 bases, with 11 bases between. Per germline, CDR1 LGHDT and CDR2 YNNKEL (reference sequence). Libraries for TCRalpha and TCRbeta carried sample barcodes and unique molecular identifiers via 5'RACE. TCRdb re-analysed the 5' RACE reads in MiXCR, keeping a single row per CDR3 protein. The data contain about 49,000 distinct CDR3 sequences, about 7% of them seen just once; the ten biggest clones take up 1.4%. Study-wide findings and caveats: Clones shrinking between day 15 and 85 showed a balanced CD4/CD8 split, and those that grew later tilted toward CD4+. Within pre-infection memory, some responding clones were found, suggesting cross-reactive memory joined.

Note on this clonotype: Antigen: not known.

The gene calls are TRBV3-1 and TRBJ1-3; D gene uncertain. The origin of this receptor is a man younger than 35 who had mild COVID-19 (a few samples of this study predate the infection). Cell type and time point are not known. The sequenced sample was PBMCs or a T cell subset sorted from them (not recorded which). The CDR3 protein is CASSPSHSGNTIYF. CDR3 nucleotide sequence: TGTGCCAGCTCCCCGTCCCACTCTGGAAACACCATATATTTT. Based on the CDR3 plus reference TRBV3-1 and TRBJ1-3, the full variable domain is DTAVSQTPKYLVTQMGNDKSIKCEQNLGHDTMYWYKQDSKKFLKIMFSYNNKELIINETVPNRFSPKSPDKAHLNLHINSLELGDSAVYFCASSPSHSGNTIYFGEGSWLTVV.